This T cell receptor beta chain was identified during a study of glioma-infiltrating T cells after dendritic cell vaccination. Background on the study: Treatment, given 2003 to 2012, was autologous tumor lysate-pulsed dendritic cell vaccination. At biweekly intervals, patients got three intradermal dendritic cell vaccine injections. General observations from the study: No direct clonality-survival link was found; a diverse polyclonal response may matter.

Looked up from germline, CDR1 is SGHDT and CDR2 is YYEEEE. The CDR3 runs 11 residues. The V and J ends lost 4 bases and 4 bases respectively, with 5 bases between them. Blood PBMC samples: pre-vaccination, two weeks post third vaccination, and at tumor progression. Sequencing was performed with immunoSEQ multiplex PCR; in TCRdb, only in-frame clones are kept and a portion is missing. This table has roughly 100,000 clones, 80% to 90% appearing once. Details on this clone: What it recognizes is unknown.

The material sequenced was blood, taken before dendritic cell vaccination. The rearrangement joins TRBV5-6 to TRBJ2-5; D not resolved. The receptor was derived from a human donor with glioblastoma. CDR3 nucleotide sequence: TGTGCCAGCAGCGGAGCAGAGACCCAGTACTTC. This translates into CASSGAETQYF.